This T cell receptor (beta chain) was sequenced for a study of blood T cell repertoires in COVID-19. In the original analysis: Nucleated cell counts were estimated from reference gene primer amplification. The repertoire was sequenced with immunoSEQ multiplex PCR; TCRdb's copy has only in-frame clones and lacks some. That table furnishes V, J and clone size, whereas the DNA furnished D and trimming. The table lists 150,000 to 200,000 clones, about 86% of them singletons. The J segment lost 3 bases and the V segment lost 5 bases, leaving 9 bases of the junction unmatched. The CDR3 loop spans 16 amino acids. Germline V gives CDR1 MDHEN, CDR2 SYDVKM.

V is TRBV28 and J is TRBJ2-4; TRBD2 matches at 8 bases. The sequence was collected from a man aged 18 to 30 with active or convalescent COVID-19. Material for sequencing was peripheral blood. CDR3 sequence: CASSRGGNWDKNIQYF. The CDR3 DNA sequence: TGTGCCAGCAGTCGGGGGGGGAATTGGGACAAAAACATTCAGTACTTC.